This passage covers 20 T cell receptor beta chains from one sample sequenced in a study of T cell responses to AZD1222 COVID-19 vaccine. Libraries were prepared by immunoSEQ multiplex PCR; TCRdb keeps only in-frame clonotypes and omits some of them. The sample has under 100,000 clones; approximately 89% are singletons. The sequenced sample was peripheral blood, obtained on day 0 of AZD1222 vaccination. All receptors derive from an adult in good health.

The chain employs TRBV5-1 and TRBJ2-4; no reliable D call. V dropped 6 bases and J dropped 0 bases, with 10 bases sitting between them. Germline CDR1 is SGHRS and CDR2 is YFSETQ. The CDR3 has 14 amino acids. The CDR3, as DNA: TGCGCCAGCATTGCCACTCTAGCCAAAAACATTCAGTACTTC. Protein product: CASIATLAKNIQYF.

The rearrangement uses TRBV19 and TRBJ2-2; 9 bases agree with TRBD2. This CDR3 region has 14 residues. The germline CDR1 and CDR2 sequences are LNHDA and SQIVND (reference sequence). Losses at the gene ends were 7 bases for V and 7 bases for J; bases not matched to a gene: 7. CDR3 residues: CASTSAGGVGELFF. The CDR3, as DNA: TGTGCCAGTACAAGCGCGGGAGGGGTCGGGGAGCTGTTTTTT.

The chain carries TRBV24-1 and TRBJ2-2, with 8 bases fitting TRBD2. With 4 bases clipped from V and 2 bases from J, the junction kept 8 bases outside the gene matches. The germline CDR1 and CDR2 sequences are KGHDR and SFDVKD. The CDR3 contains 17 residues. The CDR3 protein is CATSETPGRGNTGELFF. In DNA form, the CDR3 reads TGTGCCACCAGTGAAACGCCCGGGAGGGGTAACACCGGGGAGCTGTTTTTT.

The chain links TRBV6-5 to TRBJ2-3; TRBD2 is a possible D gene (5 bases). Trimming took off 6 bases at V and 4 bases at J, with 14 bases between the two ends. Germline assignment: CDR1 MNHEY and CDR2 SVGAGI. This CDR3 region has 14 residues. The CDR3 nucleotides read TGTGCCAGCAGAGCCCCGGGGAGTCCAGATACGCAGTATTTT. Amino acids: CASRAPGSPDTQYF.

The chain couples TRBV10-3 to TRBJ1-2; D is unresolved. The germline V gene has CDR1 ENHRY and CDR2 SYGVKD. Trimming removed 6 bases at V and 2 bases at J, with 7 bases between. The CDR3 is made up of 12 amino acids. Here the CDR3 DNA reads TGTGCCATCAGCGGACGGAACTATGGCTACACCTTC. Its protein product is CAISGRNYGYTF.

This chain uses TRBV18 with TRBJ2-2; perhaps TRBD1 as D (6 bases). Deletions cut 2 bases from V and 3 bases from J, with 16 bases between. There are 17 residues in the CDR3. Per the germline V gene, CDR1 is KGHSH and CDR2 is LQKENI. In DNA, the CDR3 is TGTGCCAGCTCACCAACAGGGATTAGAAGAGACACCGGGGAGCTGTTTTTT. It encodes CASSPTGIRRDTGELFF.

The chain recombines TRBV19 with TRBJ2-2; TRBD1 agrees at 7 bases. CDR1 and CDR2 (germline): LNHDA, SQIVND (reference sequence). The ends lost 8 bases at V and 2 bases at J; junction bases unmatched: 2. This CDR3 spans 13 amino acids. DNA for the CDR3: TGTGCCAGTCGACAGGGAAACACCGGGGAGCTGTTTTTT. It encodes CASRQGNTGELFF.

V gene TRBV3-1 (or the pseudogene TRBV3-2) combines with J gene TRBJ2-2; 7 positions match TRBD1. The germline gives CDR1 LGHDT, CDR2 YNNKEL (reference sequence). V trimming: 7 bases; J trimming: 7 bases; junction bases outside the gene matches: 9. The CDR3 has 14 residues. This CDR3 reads CASTGAGGYGELFF. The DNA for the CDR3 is TGTGCCAGCACAGGGGCAGGGGGATACGGGGAGCTGTTTTTT.

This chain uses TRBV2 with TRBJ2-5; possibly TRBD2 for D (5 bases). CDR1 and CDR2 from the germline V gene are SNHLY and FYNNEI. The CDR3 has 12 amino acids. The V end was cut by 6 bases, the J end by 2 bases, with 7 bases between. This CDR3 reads CASSRDQETQYF. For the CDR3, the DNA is TGTGCCAGCAGCCGGGATCAAGAGACCCAGTACTTC.

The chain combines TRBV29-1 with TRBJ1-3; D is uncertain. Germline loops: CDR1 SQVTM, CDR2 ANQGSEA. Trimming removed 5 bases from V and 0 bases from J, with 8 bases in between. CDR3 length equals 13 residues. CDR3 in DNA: TGCAGCGTTAGCGGGAGCTCTGGAAACACCATATATTTT. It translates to CSVSGSSGNTIYF.

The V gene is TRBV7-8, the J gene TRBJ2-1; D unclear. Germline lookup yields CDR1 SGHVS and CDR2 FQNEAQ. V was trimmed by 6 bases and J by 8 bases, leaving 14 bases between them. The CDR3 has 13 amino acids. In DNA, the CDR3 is TGTGCCAGCAGATACGACTTAGCCCATGAGCAGTTCTTC. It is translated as CASRYDLAHEQFF.

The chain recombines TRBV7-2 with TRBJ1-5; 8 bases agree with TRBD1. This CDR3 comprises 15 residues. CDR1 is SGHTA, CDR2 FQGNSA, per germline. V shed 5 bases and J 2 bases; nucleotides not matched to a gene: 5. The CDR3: CASSDRGGRNQPQHF. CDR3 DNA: TGTGCCAGCAGCGACAGGGGTGGGCGCAATCAGCCCCAGCATTTT.

The CDR3 protein is CASSEGISGNTIYF. The CDR3, as DNA: TGTGCCAGCAGTGAAGGGATCTCTGGAAACACCATATATTTT. The V and J genes are TRBV2 and TRBJ1-3; D uncertain. Germline V lookup: CDR1 SNHLY, CDR2 FYNNEI. V was clipped by 1 base and J by 0 bases, with 4 bases between them. The CDR3 totals 14 residues.

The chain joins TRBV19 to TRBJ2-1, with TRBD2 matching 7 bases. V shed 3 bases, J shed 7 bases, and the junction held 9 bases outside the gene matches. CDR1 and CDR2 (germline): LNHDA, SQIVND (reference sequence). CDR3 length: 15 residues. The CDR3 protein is CASSIRAGARNEQFF. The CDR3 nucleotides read TGTGCCAGTAGTATCCGGGCGGGAGCACGAAATGAGCAGTTCTTC.

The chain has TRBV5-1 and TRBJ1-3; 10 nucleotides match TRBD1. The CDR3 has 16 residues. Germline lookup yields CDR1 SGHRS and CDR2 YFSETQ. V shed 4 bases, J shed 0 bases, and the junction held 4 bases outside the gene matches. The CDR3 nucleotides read TGCGCCAGCAGCGGGACAGGGGACCTCTCTGGAAACACCATATATTTT. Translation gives CASSGTGDLSGNTIYF.

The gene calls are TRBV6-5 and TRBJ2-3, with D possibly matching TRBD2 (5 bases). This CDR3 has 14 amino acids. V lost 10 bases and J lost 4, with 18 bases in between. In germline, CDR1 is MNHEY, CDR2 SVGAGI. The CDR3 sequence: CATTPRGLPDTQYF. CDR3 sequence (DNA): TGTGCCACCACACCCCGGGGTCTACCAGATACGCAGTATTTT.

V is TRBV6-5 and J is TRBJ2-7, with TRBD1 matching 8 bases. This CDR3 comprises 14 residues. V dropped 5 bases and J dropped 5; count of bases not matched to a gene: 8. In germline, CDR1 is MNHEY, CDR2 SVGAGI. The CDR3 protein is CASSQPGGRDEQYF. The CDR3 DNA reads TGTGCCAGCAGTCAGCCAGGGGGCCGAGACGAGCAGTACTTC.

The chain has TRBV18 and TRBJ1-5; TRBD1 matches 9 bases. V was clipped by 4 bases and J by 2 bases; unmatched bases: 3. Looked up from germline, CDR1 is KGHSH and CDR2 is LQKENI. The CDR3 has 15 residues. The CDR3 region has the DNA TGTGCCAGCTCACAGGGACAGGGAGGCAATCAGCCCCAGCATTTT. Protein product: CASSQGQGGNQPQHF. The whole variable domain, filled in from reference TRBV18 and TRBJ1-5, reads NAGVMQNPRHLVRRRGQEARLRCSPMKGHSHVYWYRQLPEEGLKFMVYLQKENIIDESGMPKERFSAEFPKEGPSILRIQQVVRGDSAAYFCASSQGQGGNQPQHFGDGTRLSIL.

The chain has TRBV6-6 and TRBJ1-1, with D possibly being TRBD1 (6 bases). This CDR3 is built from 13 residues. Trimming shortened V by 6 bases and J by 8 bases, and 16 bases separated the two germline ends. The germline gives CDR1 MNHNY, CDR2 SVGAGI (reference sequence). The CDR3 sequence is CASSIQGRYEAFF. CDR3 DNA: TGTGCCAGCAGCATACAGGGTCGATACGAAGCTTTCTTT.

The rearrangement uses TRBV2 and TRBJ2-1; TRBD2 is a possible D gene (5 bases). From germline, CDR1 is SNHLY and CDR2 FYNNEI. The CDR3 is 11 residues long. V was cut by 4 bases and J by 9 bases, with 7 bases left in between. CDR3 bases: TGTGCCAGCAGTGGTGGGAGTGAGCAGTTCTTC. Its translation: CASSGGSEQFF.